Presented here are 26 T cell receptor beta chains from one specimen sequenced in a study of cytomegalovirus exposure and HLA in healthy donors. Primers for the PCR totalled 60 Vbeta and 13 Jbeta. Generated by immunoSEQ multiplex PCR, the TCRdb table keeps only in-frame clones and is missing some. The table records about 170,000 clones, approximately 81% of them present only once. Input material: PBMCs. Every receptor here comes from a boy aged 2-9 years in good health and CMV-seronegative.

This clone was counted a single time. The genes are TRBV6-5 and TRBJ2-1, with 7 positions matching TRBD1. The V gene's germline CDR1 is MNHEY and CDR2 SVGAGI. Trimming cost V 2 bases and J 5 bases; bases outside gene matches: 6. The length of the CDR3 is 15 residues. CDR3 coding DNA: TGTGCCAGCAGTTACCGACAGGGAACTCACAATGAGCAGTTCTTC. The encoded protein is CASSYRQGTHNEQFF.

The chain recombines TRBV25-1 with TRBJ2-7; TRBD1 matches at 10 bases. CDR1 and CDR2 from the germline V gene are MGHDK and SYGVNS. The CDR3 is 15 residues long. Losses at the gene ends were 3 bases for V and 6 bases for J; bases not matched to a gene: 8. This CDR3 is CASSDFKWTGGEQYF. CDR3 sequence (DNA): TGTGCCAGCAGTGATTTTAAATGGACAGGGGGCGAGCAGTACTTC.

J is TRBJ1-2 and V is TRBV19; D call uncertain. The CDR3 length is 13 residues. The germline V gene encodes CDR1 LNHDA and CDR2 SQIVND (reference sequence). The V gene lost 7 bases and the J gene lost 8 bases, with 17 bases spanning the gap. The chain's CDR3 is CASIETSLGGYTF. The CDR3 DNA reads TGTGCCAGTATTGAGACCAGTCTGGGCGGCTACACCTTC.

The chain couples TRBV25-1 to TRBJ2-2; TRBD2 is a possible D gene (5 bases). Germline assignment: CDR1 MGHDK and CDR2 SYGVNS. The V and J ends lost 2 bases and 8 bases respectively, with 9 bases between them. The CDR3 runs 13 residues. CDR3 DNA sequence: TGTGCCAGCAGTGAAGTTCGAGGGGGGGAGCTGTTTTTT. Protein product: CASSEVRGGELFF.

The CDR3 loop reads CASSEAGPRKMNTEAFF. The CDR3 nucleotides read TGTGCCAGCAGTGAAGCGGGGCCCAGGAAGATGAACACTGAAGCTTTCTTT. V gene TRBV2 combines with J gene TRBJ1-1; maybe TRBD1 (5 bases). The CDR3 sequence is 17 residues long. The germline V gene encodes CDR1 SNHLY and CDR2 FYNNEI. Between the trimmed V and J ends, which lost 0 bases and 0 bases, there was a span of 14 bases.

V is TRBV7-9 and J is TRBJ2-3; TRBD2 aligns across 8 bases. CDR1 SEHNR and CDR2 FQNEAQ come from the germline V gene (reference sequence). V lost 3 bases to trimming and J lost 0 bases; unmatched junction nucleotides: 5. This CDR3 contains 16 residues. As DNA, the CDR3 is TGTGCCAGCAGCTTCACTAGCGGCAGAAGCACAGATACGCAGTATTTT. This encodes CASSFTSGRSTDTQYF.

In DNA form, the CDR3 reads TGTGCCAGCAGCGTGGGTAGCGGAGGAGGGACCCAGTACTTC. This translates into CASSVGSGGGTQYF. The chain recombines TRBV2 with TRBJ2-5; TRBD2 is a possible D gene (6 bases). The germline V gene encodes CDR1 SNHLY and CDR2 FYNNEI. Trimming shortened V by 6 bases and J by 7 bases, and 18 bases separated the two germline ends. The CDR3 is made up of 14 amino acids. The variable domain in full, with the rest retrieved from reference TRBV2 and TRBJ2-5, is EPEVTQTPSHQVTQMGQEVILRCVPISNHLYFYWYRQILGQKVEFLVSFYNNEISEKSEIFDDQFSVERPDGSNFTLKIRSTKLEDSAMYFCASSVGSGGGTQYFGPGTRLLVL.

The chain has TRBV7-3 and TRBJ2-5; TRBD1 matches 7 bases. V shed 4 bases and J 3 bases; nucleotides not matched to a gene: 8. This CDR3 region has 15 residues. CDR1 is SGHTA and CDR2 is FQGTGA in the germline V gene. The CDR3: CASSSEPGQKETQYF. Here the CDR3 DNA reads TGTGCCAGCAGCTCGGAGCCGGGACAGAAAGAGACCCAGTACTTC.

The genes are TRBV30 and TRBJ2-7; TRBD2 might be the D (5 bases). From germline, CDR1 is GTSNPN and CDR2 SVGIG (reference sequence). V was cut by 3 bases and J by 1 base, with 16 bases left in between. The CDR3 is made up of 15 amino acids. CDR3 nucleotide sequence: TGTGCCTGGAGCGTCAAGCGGAAAGGGTCCTACGAGCAGTACTTC. It is translated as CAWSVKRKGSYEQYF.

This sequence joins TRBV27 and TRBJ2-5; 11 bases align to TRBD2. CDR1 MNHEY and CDR2 SMNVEV come from the germline V gene (reference sequence). The CDR3 is 17 residues long. The junction had 8 bases not matched to a gene; V was cut back by 2 bases and J by 3 bases. The CDR3 here is CASSLRGAGLAEETQYF. The DNA for the CDR3 is TGTGCCAGCAGTTTACGGGGAGCGGGACTAGCGGAAGAGACCCAGTACTTC.

The chain couples TRBV5-1 to TRBJ2-1; D gene ambiguous. V was shortened by 1 base and J by 8 bases, with 10 bases between the two germline ends. The germline gives CDR1 SGHRS, CDR2 YFSETQ. The CDR3 is 13 residues long. The CDR3 region has the DNA TGCGCCAGCAGCTTGACTACCCTCGATGAGCAGTTCTTC. It yields the protein CASSLTTLDEQFF.

The chain is built from TRBV9 and TRBJ2-2; D remains ambiguous. The CDR3 is 16 residues long. V was trimmed by 0 bases and J by 0 bases, leaving 9 bases between them. Germline V gene data show CDR1 as SGDLS and CDR2 as YYNGEE. The CDR3 DNA sequence: TGTGCCAGCAGCGTAGGAGGTTCAGCGAACACCGGGGAGCTGTTTTTT. Protein: CASSVGGSANTGELFF.

CDR3 amino acids: CASSQVIGSPAQYF. In DNA form, the CDR3 reads TGCGCCAGCAGCCAAGTAATCGGGAGTCCGGCCCAGTACTTC. This chain connects TRBV4-1 to TRBJ2-5; perhaps TRBD2 as D (6 bases). Germline V CDR1 and CDR2: MGHRA, YSYEKL. The CDR3 runs 14 residues. Trimming stripped 1 base from V and 9 bases from J, with 15 bases between.

V usage is TRBV5-1 and J usage is TRBJ2-1; 10 bases are shared with TRBD2. Germline V CDR1 and CDR2: SGHRS, YFSETQ. The CDR3 runs 14 residues. V shed 9 bases and J 3 bases; nucleotides not matched to a gene: 6. CDR3 sequence: CATSSGSFYNEQFF. The CDR3 nucleotides are TGCGCCACCTCTAGCGGGAGTTTCTACAATGAGCAGTTCTTC.

This chain uses TRBV5-1 with TRBJ1-3; 7 positions agree with TRBD1. The trim removed 7 bases at V and 1 base at J, leaving 5 bases unmatched. The CDR3 is 14 residues long. Germline V gene sequence: CDR1 SGHRS, CDR2 YFSETQ. CDR3 nucleotide sequence: TGCGCCAGCGCAGGGGGAGAATCTGGAAACACCATATATTTT. Protein: CASAGGESGNTIYF.

This clone has only a few counts. The V and J genes are TRBV6-1 and TRBJ1-1; TRBD1 matches at 9 bases. Germline V gives CDR1 MNHNS, CDR2 SASEGT. This CDR3 contains 14 residues. V dropped 6 bases and J dropped 6; count of bases not matched to a gene: 8. This CDR3 reads CASRDRGKTAEAFF. The DNA of the CDR3 is TGTGCCAGCAGAGACAGGGGGAAGACGGCTGAAGCTTTCTTT.

The chain has TRBV25-1 and TRBJ2-7, with 7 bases that match TRBD1. The CDR3 spans 16 residues. Germline CDR1 and CDR2: MGHDK and SYGVNS. V was pared by 1 base and J by 3 bases, with 9 bases of the junction left unmatched. DNA of the CDR3: TGTGCCAGCAGTGAATTTTTAACAGGGGAAAGCTACGAGCAGTACTTC. This sequence encodes CASSEFLTGESYEQYF.

V is TRBV9 and J is TRBJ2-5, with 13 positions matching TRBD2. The CDR3 has 16 residues. In germline, CDR1 is SGDLS, CDR2 YYNGEE. The trim removed 4 bases at V and 7 bases at J, leaving 10 bases unmatched. The CDR3: CASSPSGTSGEGTQYF. The DNA for the CDR3 is TGTGCCAGCAGCCCCTCCGGGACTAGCGGGGAGGGGACCCAGTACTTC. The full variable domain, its missing parts supplied by reference TRBV9 and TRBJ2-5, is DSGVTQTPKHLITATGQRVTLRCSPRSGDLSVYWYQQSLDQGLQFLIQYYNGEERAKGNILERFSAQQFPDLHSELNLSSLELGDSALYFCASSPSGTSGEGTQYFGPGTRLLVL.

The chain is built from TRBV7-6 and TRBJ1-5, with 9 bases that match TRBD1. The length of the CDR3 is 14 residues. Germline-derived CDR1 and CDR2 are SGHVS and FNYEAQ. Trimming removed 5 bases from V and 5 bases from J; junction bases left unmatched: 4. This CDR3 is CASSPTGGDQPQHF. The CDR3 DNA follows: TGTGCCAGCAGCCCAACAGGGGGCGATCAGCCCCAGCATTTT. The full variable domain, its missing parts supplied by reference TRBV7-6 and TRBJ1-5, is GAGVSQSPRYKVTKRGQDVALRCDPISGHVSLYWYRQALGQGPEFLTYFNYEAQQDKSGLPNDRFSAERPEGSISTLTIQRTEQRDSAMYRCASSPTGGDQPQHFGDGTRLSIL.

In this sample, this clone turned up once. The chain couples TRBV5-1 to TRBJ2-2; D gene unclear. Per the germline V gene, CDR1 is SGHRS and CDR2 is YFSETQ. V was trimmed by 7 bases and J by 5 bases, leaving 12 bases between them. The CDR3 covers 13 residues. CDR3 amino acids: CASGRGFTGELFF. The CDR3 DNA is TGCGCCAGCGGCCGAGGATTTACCGGGGAGCTGTTTTTT.

The V call is TRBV5-1, the J call TRBJ2-3, with D tentatively TRBD2 (6 bases). V was trimmed by 4 bases and J by 2 bases, leaving 20 bases between them. The CDR3 contains 17 residues. Germline V gives CDR1 SGHRS, CDR2 YFSETQ. The CDR3 sequence is CASSPPSGPTSTDTQYF. CDR3 DNA sequence: TGCGCCAGCAGCCCTCCGAGCGGGCCCACTTCCACAGATACGCAGTATTTT.

The genes are TRBV12-5 and TRBJ1-5; 9 bases match TRBD1. The CDR3 is 12 residues long. Germline trimming cut 9 bases from V and 4 bases from J; bases unmatched to any gene: 1. Germline V gene lookup returns CDR1 LGHNT and CDR2 FRNRAP. This chain's CDR3 is CASGTGNQPQHF. The DNA for the CDR3 is TGTGCTAGCGGGACAGGGAATCAGCCCCAGCATTTT.

The gene calls are TRBV4-1 and TRBJ1-5, with D unresolved. In germline, CDR1 is MGHRA, CDR2 YSYEKL. This CDR3 comprises 15 residues. The V end lost 0 bases, the J end lost 7 bases, and 13 bases lay between the germline ends. Here the CDR3 DNA reads TGCGCCAGCAGCCAAGATCCGATGGGGAGACAGCCCCAGCATTTT. Translating gives CASSQDPMGRQPQHF.

V gene TRBV4-1 combines with J gene TRBJ2-6; unclear D gene. V was cut by 0 bases and J by 4 bases, with 7 bases left in between. The CDR3 extends over 15 amino acids. Germline V CDR1 and CDR2: MGHRA, YSYEKL. DNA for the CDR3: TGCGCCAGCAGCCAAGATCTATGGGGGGCCAACGTCCTGACTTTC. It specifies CASSQDLWGANVLTF.

V and J are TRBV9 and TRBJ2-2; D is perhaps TRBD1 (6 bases). V gave up 2 bases and J gave up 0 bases, with 11 bases separating them. The CDR3 has 16 residues. Per germline, CDR1 SGDLS and CDR2 YYNGEE. CDR3 in amino acids: CASSVRSGANTGELFF. The CDR3 nucleotides are TGTGCCAGCAGCGTGCGTTCAGGGGCGAACACCGGGGAGCTGTTTTTT.

V usage is TRBV28 and J usage is TRBJ2-7; a weak D match, TRBD1 (7 bases). Trimming stripped 6 bases from V and 2 bases from J, with 17 bases between. The CDR3 is made up of 15 amino acids. Germline V gene lookup returns CDR1 MDHEN and CDR2 SYDVKM. CDR3 coding DNA: TGTGCCAGCAGAACCTTCAGGGGGGCCCCCTACGAGCAGTACTTC. Its translation: CASRTFRGAPYEQYF.